One and the same sample provided the 17 T cell receptor beta chains below, sequenced in a study of T cells in pancreatic ductal adenocarcinoma. Selected pancreatic ductal adenocarcinoma patients had undergone surgery without neoadjuvant therapy. The data were produced by immunoSEQ multiplex PCR, yet TCRdb's version contains in-frame clones alone and is incomplete. The sample contains almost 5,500 clones, around three quarters of which appear only once. The material sequenced was pancreatic tumor tissue. Receptor source: a human donor with pancreatic ductal adenocarcinoma.

This rearrangement joins TRBV19 to TRBJ2-6; no reliable D call. CDR1 LNHDA and CDR2 SQIVND come from the germline V gene (reference sequence). Trimming removed 4 bases from V and 0 bases from J, with 4 bases in between. This CDR3 contains 14 residues. The DNA for the CDR3 is TGTGCCAGTAGTAGACACTCTGGGGCCAACGTCCTGACTTTC. Amino acids: CASSRHSGANVLTF. The whole variable domain, remainder taken from reference TRBV19 and TRBJ2-6, is DGGITQSPKYLFRKEGQNVTLSCEQNLNHDAMYWYRQDPGQGLRLIYYSQIVNDFQKGDIAEGYSVSREKKESFPLTVTSAQKNPTAFYLCASSRHSGANVLTFGAGSRLTVL.

This chain connects TRBV7-2 to TRBJ1-2; 10 positions match TRBD1. Germline V CDR1 and CDR2: SGHTA, FQGNSA. This CDR3 is built from 16 residues. J lost 5 bases, V lost 2 bases, and 8 bases had no gene match. The DNA for the CDR3 is TGTGCCAGCAGCTTACCAAGACAGGGGGCAAGATATGGCTACACCTTC. Protein: CASSLPRQGARYGYTF.

The chain combines TRBV7-9 with TRBJ2-1, with D possibly TRBD2 on 5 matching bases. V shed 5 bases and J shed 8 bases, with 10 bases lying between them. This CDR3 spans 12 amino acids. CDR1 and CDR2 (germline): SEHNR, FQNEAQ (reference sequence). The CDR3 nucleotides are TGTGCCAGCAGCGGAAGCGGTTATGAGCAGTTCTTC. Amino acids: CASSGSGYEQFF.

The rearrangement joins TRBV7-9 to TRBJ1-1; 11 positions agree with TRBD1. The CDR3 consists of 18 residues. From germline, CDR1 is SEHNR and CDR2 FQNEAQ (reference sequence). Trimming at V came to 5 bases and at J to 5 bases, leaving 16 bases not matched to a gene. CDR3 DNA sequence: TGTGCCAGCAGCAGACGGGGACAGGGGGTATCTGAGAGGACTGAAGCTTTCTTT. It translates to CASSRRGQGVSERTEAFF.

The chain joins TRBV5-6 to TRBJ1-2; 9 nucleotides agree with TRBD1. The CDR3 totals 13 residues. Per the germline V gene, CDR1 is SGHDT and CDR2 is YYEEEE. Trimming cost V 4 bases and J 6 bases; bases outside gene matches: 4. CDR3 DNA sequence: TGTGCCAGCAGCAATACAGGGGGCCATGGCTACACCTTC. Translation gives CASSNTGGHGYTF.

In the case of this clone: Other DNA sequences of this sample code for an identical CDR3. The CDR3 coding sequence is TGTGCCATCAGTGAGGGGAGAAATAGCAATCAGCCCCAGCATTTT. This codes for CAISEGRNSNQPQHF. The chain joins TRBV10-3 to TRBJ1-5, with D uncertain. V was trimmed by 2 bases and J by 0 bases, leaving 8 bases between them. Germline loops: CDR1 ENHRY, CDR2 SYGVKD. The CDR3 sequence is 15 residues long.

The chain joins TRBV28 to TRBJ2-6; 8 bases match TRBD2. The V gene's germline CDR1 is MDHEN and CDR2 SYDVKM. The CDR3 has 18 residues. The V and J ends lost 10 bases and 3 bases, in that order; junction bases with no gene match: 17. Here the CDR3 DNA reads TGTGCCACCCAGGGGATAAGGCGGGGGGCGCATGGGGCCAACGTCCTGACTTTC. Translating it yields CATQGIRRGAHGANVLTF.

The chain has TRBV25-1 and TRBJ1-1; possible D gene TRBD1, 6 bases. The CDR3 loop spans 16 amino acids. V was trimmed by 4 bases and J by 0 bases, leaving 15 bases between them. From germline, CDR1 is MGHDK and CDR2 SYGVNS. CDR3 sequence reads: CASSGNPGQLNTEAFF. In DNA form, the CDR3 reads TGTGCCAGCAGTGGCAACCCCGGACAGCTGAACACTGAAGCTTTCTTT.

The J gene is TRBJ2-5, the V gene TRBV9; 10 bases are a match to TRBD2. The CDR3 has 17 residues. Germline trimming cut 0 bases from V and 4 bases from J; bases unmatched to any gene: 9. Germline values: CDR1 SGDLS, CDR2 YYNGEE. The CDR3 loop reads CASSVGTSGGARETQYF. As DNA, the CDR3 is TGTGCCAGCAGCGTAGGAACCAGCGGGGGGGCACGAGAGACCCAGTACTTC.

This clone is medium-sized (0.01 to 0.1%). J is TRBJ1-2 and V is TRBV9; D gene uncertain. V was clipped by 3 bases and J by 5 bases, with 8 bases between them. The CDR3 covers 12 residues. Germline CDR1 SGDLS, CDR2 YYNGEE. The CDR3 is CASSAGSYGYTF. The CDR3 coding sequence is TGTGCCAGCAGCGCGGGGTCATATGGCTACACCTTC.

This clone was detected a few times. This chain links TRBV7-3 with TRBJ2-7; D is possibly TRBD2 (6 bases). Between the trimmed V and J ends, which lost 5 bases and 0 bases, there was a span of 14 bases. Per the germline V gene, CDR1 is SGHTA and CDR2 is FQGTGA. This CDR3 has 15 residues. CDR3 nucleotides: TGTGCCAGCAGCAGTCTAGCGTTGCACTCCTACGAGCAGTACTTC. This sequence encodes CASSSLALHSYEQYF.

The J gene is TRBJ1-4, the V gene TRBV7-9; TRBD1 aligns across 8 bases. V lost 1 base, J lost 8 bases, and 9 bases stayed unmatched. Germline CDR1 SEHNR, CDR2 FQNEAQ (reference sequence). The CDR3 has 16 residues. The CDR3 DNA follows: TGTGCCAGCAGCTTAGAGACGGACAGGGTCTACGAAAAACTGTTTTTT. Its protein is CASSLETDRVYEKLFF. The entire variable domain, with the rest obtained from reference TRBV7-9 and TRBJ1-4, is as follows: DTGVSQNPRHKITKRGQNVTFRCDPISEHNRLYWYRQTLGQGPEFLTYFQNEAQLEKSRLLSDRFSAERPKGSFSTLEIQRTEQGDSAMYLCASSLETDRVYEKLFFGSGTQLSVL.

The rearrangement joins TRBV18 to TRBJ2-5, with a tentative D call TRBD1 (6 bases). The length of the CDR3 is 14 residues. Germline assignment: CDR1 KGHSH and CDR2 LQKENI. Trimming took 2 bases from V and 6 from J, leaving 13 bases between them. CDR3: CASSPGAGVQTQYF. The CDR3 DNA is TGTGCCAGCTCACCAGGGGCAGGGGTACAGACCCAGTACTTC.

V and J are TRBV11-2 and TRBJ1-1, with 9 bases lining up with TRBD1. The V and J ends lost 5 bases and 3 bases, in that order; junction bases with no gene match: 10. The CDR3 runs 16 residues. Germline CDR1 reads SGHAT; CDR2 reads FQNNGV. CDR3 sequence reads: CASSLRTGQGYTEAFF. The CDR3 coding sequence is TGTGCCAGCAGCCTACGAACGGGACAGGGTTACACTGAAGCTTTCTTT.

The chain joins TRBV14 to TRBJ1-6; D gene uncertain. This CDR3 region has 16 residues. CDR1 is SGHDN and CDR2 is FVKESK in the germline V gene. Trimming took 6 bases from V and 13 from J, leaving 25 bases between them. Written as DNA, the CDR3 is TGTGCCAGCAGTAGAAGAGGGCAGGAGTGGTCTTATCCCCTCCACTTT. The encoded protein is CASSRRGQEWSYPLHF.

V usage is TRBV29-1 and J usage is TRBJ1-1; D not certain. The CDR3 sequence is 12 residues long. Between the trimmed V and J ends, which lost 8 bases and 6 bases, there was a span of 16 bases. The germline CDR1 and CDR2 sequences are SQVTM and ANQGSEA. The CDR3 is CSLRRRGAEAFF. DNA of the CDR3: TGCAGCTTAAGACGGAGAGGAGCTGAAGCTTTCTTT.

By proportion, this clone is medium-sized. This chain connects TRBV7-2 to TRBJ2-5, with D uncertain. The V gene's germline CDR1 is SGHTA and CDR2 FQGNSA. This CDR3 contains 16 residues. The V end lost 2 bases, the J end lost 2 bases, and 15 bases lay between the germline ends. This chain's CDR3 is CASSLFPDTIQETQYF. CDR3 in DNA: TGTGCCAGCAGCTTATTTCCGGATACTATACAAGAGACCCAGTACTTC.